Listed below are T cell receptor beta chains from one sample, sequenced in a study of cytomegalovirus exposure and HLA in healthy donors. Assay: immunoSEQ multiplex PCR; the TCRdb copy retains only in-frame clones and omits some. The repertoire holds fewer than 250,000 clones, with over 60% as singletons. What was sequenced was PBMCs. The receptors come from a woman between 40 and 55 years old in good health and CMV-seronegative. CDR3s include the opening cysteine and the closing phenylalanine or tryptophan. D genes are given only for firm matches. A clone size is listed for some rows: how often the clone was seen (once, few, many), or a class if it is expanded.

>TRBV5-6|TRBJ1-6|-|-
CASTPNGGGYNSPLHF
TGTGCCAGCACCCCGAATGGGGGGGGCTATAATTCACCCCTCCACTTT
>TRBV29-1|TRBJ2-2|-|TRBD1
CSVETSDRGNTGELFF
TGCAGCGTTGAAACCTCGGACAGGGGGAACACCGGGGAGCTGTTTTTT
>TRBV6-1|TRBJ1-3|-|-
CASSDSPGVLGGNTIYF
TGTGCCAGCAGTGATAGCCCGGGAGTGTTAGGTGGAAACACCATATATTTT
>TRBV6-5|TRBJ2-1|-|-
CASGRGGQGDSEQFF
TGTGCCAGCGGGAGGGGCGGACAGGGAGATAGTGAGCAGTTCTTC
>TRBV5-1|TRBJ1-1|-|TRBD1
CASSLHRGLNTEAFF
TGCGCCAGCAGCTTGCACAGGGGCTTGAACACTGAAGCTTTCTTT
>TRBV6-5|TRBJ1-5|-|TRBD1
CASSPRQGSNQPQHF
TGTGCCAGCAGTCCGAGACAGGGTAGCAATCAGCCCCAGCATTTT
>TRBV10-3|TRBJ2-3|-|-
CAISESAAGQGDTQYF
TGTGCCATCAGTGAATCGGCAGCGGGCCAAGGGGATACGCAGTATTTT
>TRBV19|TRBJ1-1|-|-
CASSIGGGDPAAFF
TGTGCCAGTAGTATAGGCGGCGGGGACCCTGCAGCTTTCTTT
>TRBV5-1|TRBJ2-3|-|TRBD1
CASSTGQGVTDTQYF
TGCGCCAGCAGCACAGGACAGGGAGTTACAGATACGCAGTATTTT
>TRBV7-9|TRBJ2-4|few|TRBD2
CASSPQAGGQDIQYF
TGTGCCAGCAGCCCCCAAGCGGGAGGGCAGGACATTCAGTACTTC
>TRBV5-1|TRBJ2-7|-|TRBD1
CASSLWTGSSYEQYF
TGCGCCAGCAGCTTGTGGACAGGGAGCTCCTACGAGCAGTACTTC
>TRBV10-3|TRBJ1-2|few|TRBD1
CAISDPDRVEYGYTF
TGTGCCATCAGTGATCCGGACAGGGTAGAGTATGGCTACACCTTC
>TRBV6-1|TRBJ2-1|-|TRBD2
CASSERGLAGGPIISYNEQFF
TGTGCCAGCAGTGAACGCGGACTAGCGGGAGGGCCGATTATCTCCTACAATGAGCAGTTCTTC
>TRBV11-3|TRBJ2-5|-|-
CASSLGQPKETQYF
TGTGCCAGCAGCCTCGGACAGCCCAAAGAGACCCAGTACTTC
>TRBV6-1|TRBJ1-1|-|-
CASVNRANTEAFF
TGTGCCAGCGTTAACAGAGCTAACACTGAAGCTTTCTTT
>TRBV27|TRBJ1-2|few|-
CASSTGTLNYGYTF
TGTGCCAGCAGTACAGGTACTCTGAACTATGGCTACACCTTC
>TRBV7-2|TRBJ2-5|once|-
CASSSQGSKETQYF
TGTGCCAGCAGCTCACAGGGATCCAAAGAGACCCAGTACTTC
>TRBV30|TRBJ1-2|few|TRBD1
CAWSIQGVSYGYTF
TGTGCCTGGAGTATACAGGGGGTTAGCTATGGCTACACCTTC
>TRBV5-1|TRBJ1-1|-|-
CASSLDSMNTEAFF
TGCGCCAGCAGCTTGGACAGCATGAACACTGAAGCTTTCTTT
>TRBV27|TRBJ2-7|-|-
CASSFAYLPNNPSSYEQYF
TGTGCCAGCAGTTTCGCTTACCTTCCAAATAACCCGAGCTCCTACGAGCAGTACTTC
>TRBV7-2|TRBJ1-5|-|-
CASSIQGNQPQHF
TGTGCCAGCAGTATACAGGGCAATCAGCCCCAGCATTTT
>TRBV18|TRBJ2-7|-|TRBD1
CASSRTGGYEQYF
TGTGCCAGCTCACGGACAGGAGGCTACGAGCAGTACTTC
>TRBV11-2|TRBJ2-1|-|TRBD1
CASSLTGGSYNEQFF
TGTGCCAGCAGCTTGACAGGGGGGTCCTACAATGAGCAGTTCTTC
>TRBV7-3|TRBJ2-2|-|-
CASSPRSATGELFF
TGTGCCAGCAGCCCTCGTAGCGCCACCGGGGAGCTGTTTTTT
>TRBV19|TRBJ1-1|-|TRBD1
CASRRVNTGQGNTEAFF
TGTGCCAGTAGGAGGGTAAATACGGGACAGGGGAACACTGAAGCTTTCTTT
>TRBV5-1|TRBJ2-3|-|TRBD1
CASKEPGQGTDTQYF
TGCGCCAGCAAGGAGCCGGGACAGGGCACAGATACGCAGTATTTT
>TRBV29-1|TRBJ1-2|once|TRBD1
CSVADRGYGYTF
TGCAGCGTCGCAGACAGGGGCTATGGCTACACCTTC
>TRBV7-8|TRBJ1-2|-|TRBD1
CASSTTGTGLLGYTF
TGTGCCAGCAGCACCACCGGGACAGGTCTTCTCGGCTACACCTTC
>TRBV4-3|TRBJ1-3|-|TRBD1
CASSQGQGMSSGNTIYF
TGCGCCAGCAGCCAAGGACAGGGTATGTCCTCTGGAAACACCATATATTTT
>TRBV29-1|TRBJ2-5|-|-
CSGGEWYF
TGCAGCGGCGGGGAGTGGTACTTC
>TRBV11-3|TRBJ2-1|-|-
CASSFLSVESEQFF
TGTGCCAGCAGCTTTTTAAGCGTAGAGAGTGAGCAGTTCTTC
>TRBV7-2|TRBJ2-3|few|TRBD2
CASSLAGGRTDTQYF
TGTGCCAGCAGCTTAGCGGGAGGGCGAACAGATACGCAGTATTTT
>TRBV5-4|TRBJ2-7|-|TRBD2
CASSAKLAAYEQYF
TGTGCCAGCAGCGCTAAACTAGCGGCCTACGAGCAGTACTTC
>TRBV9|TRBJ1-4|-|-
CASSVDSGLDEKLFF
TGTGCCAGCAGCGTTGACTCAGGGCTGGATGAAAAACTGTTTTTT
>TRBV11-3|TRBJ2-1|-|TRBD2
CASRRLAGGHHEQFF
TGTGCCAGCAGGCGGCTAGCGGGAGGGCACCATGAGCAGTTCTTC
>TRBV7-2|TRBJ1-5|-|-
CASSPLNKPQHF
TGTGCCAGCAGCCCACTAAATAAGCCCCAGCATTTT
>TRBV5-4|TRBJ1-5|-|TRBD1
CASSEKGAGQPQHF
TGTGCCAGCAGCGAAAAGGGGGCAGGTCAGCCCCAGCATTTT
>TRBV30|TRBJ1-1|-|-
CAWTLKGSLYAEAFF
TGTGCCTGGACCCTTAAGGGGTCTCTCTACGCTGAAGCTTTCTTT
>TRBV5-4|TRBJ1-3|-|-
CASSPNRDGNTIYF
TGTGCCAGCAGTCCAAACAGGGATGGAAACACCATATATTTT
>TRBV5-4|TRBJ2-7|few|-
CASSPGGAYEQYF
TGTGCCAGCAGCCCTGGGGGGGCGTATGAGCAGTACTTC
>TRBV7-2|TRBJ2-3|once|-
CASSLMTAPDTQYF
TGTGCCAGCAGCCTCATGACAGCTCCGGATACGCAGTATTTT
>TRBV7-8|TRBJ2-2|-|-
CASSFEAAGELFF
TGTGCCAGCAGCTTCGAGGCGGCCGGGGAGCTGTTTTTT
>TRBV6-5|TRBJ2-7|-|TRBD2
CASRSLAEGWDEQYF
TGTGCCAGCAGAAGTCTAGCGGAGGGCTGGGACGAGCAGTACTTC
>TRBV5-1|TRBJ2-3|once|-
CASSLELGTQYF
TGCGCCAGCAGCTTGGAGTTGGGCACGCAGTATTTT
>TRBV10-3|TRBJ1-1|-|TRBD1
CAISESWGQGGVEAFF
TGTGCCATCAGTGAGTCGTGGGGACAGGGTGGAGTTGAAGCTTTCTTT
>TRBV5-4|TRBJ2-3|-|-
CASSLGGTDTQYF
TGTGCCAGCAGCTTAGGAGGCACAGATACGCAGTATTTT
>TRBV20-1|TRBJ1-1|-|TRBD1
CSALRQGAFF
TGCAGTGCTCTTAGACAGGGAGCTTTCTTT
>TRBV5-5|TRBJ2-7|-|TRBD2
CASSLRGSTGGPYEQYF
TGTGCCAGCAGCTTGAGGGGATCAACGGGAGGGCCCTACGAGCAGTACTTC
>TRBV27|TRBJ2-1|-|-
CASSLVAARFNEQFF
TGTGCCAGCAGTTTGGTAGCGGCTCGATTTAATGAGCAGTTCTTC
>TRBV19|TRBJ2-6|-|TRBD1
CASKVDRVTSGANVLTF
TGTGCCAGTAAGGTGGACAGGGTGACTTCTGGGGCCAACGTCCTGACTTTC
>TRBV21-1|TRBJ1-1|-|-
CASSKGDRGGYPEAFF
TGTGCCAGCAGCAAAGGGGACAGGGGGGGATATCCTGAAGCTTTCTTT
>TRBV6-1|TRBJ2-1|-|-
CASRSGLGKNEQFF
TGTGCCAGCAGGTCGGGACTGGGGAAAAATGAGCAGTTCTTC
>TRBV7-2|TRBJ2-5|-|-
CASSLGAFQETQYF
TGTGCCAGCAGCTTAGGAGCGTTTCAAGAGACCCAGTACTTC